Below are 14 T cell receptor beta chains sequenced from a single sample in a study of blood T cell dynamics during melanoma immunotherapy. Here immunoSEQ multiplex PCR was the method, and the copy in TCRdb shows in-frame clones only, minus some. The table has over 9,500 clones, more than 70% seen once. Documented time point: week 3, after first cycle of checkpoint inhibitor. The input for sequencing was blood, taken from a patient treated with checkpoint blockade. All receptors derive from a human donor with melanoma.

V gene TRBV15 combines with J gene TRBJ2-7, with 9 bases identical to TRBD2. The CDR3 is 18 residues long. Germline CDR1 LNHNV, CDR2 YYDKDF (reference sequence). Losses at the gene ends were 1 base for V and 2 bases for J; bases not matched to a gene: 12. The CDR3 is CATSRGLAGPTPPYEQYF. CDR3 coding DNA: TGTGCCACCAGCAGAGGGCTAGCGGGACCAACACCCCCCTACGAGCAGTACTTC.

The genes are TRBV19 and TRBJ2-3; TRBD1 might be the D (7 bases). From germline, CDR1 is LNHDA and CDR2 SQIVND (reference sequence). Trimming pared 8 bases from V and 4 bases from J, leaving 10 bases between. This CDR3 region has 12 residues. The CDR3 DNA reads as TGTGCCAGTCGCAGGGGGGCAGATACGCAGTATTTT. Translation: CASRRGADTQYF.

The chain links TRBV2 to TRBJ2-2; 7 nucleotides line up with TRBD1. After removal of 3 bases from V and 1 base from J, the junction contained 2 bases not matched to a gene. The CDR3 is 15 residues long. From germline, CDR1 is SNHLY and CDR2 FYNNEI. This CDR3 is CASSETGRNTGELFF. The CDR3 coding sequence is TGTGCCAGCAGTGAGACAGGGAGGAACACCGGGGAGCTGTTTTTT.

This chain joins TRBV9 and TRBJ2-6; D unclear. The V end lost 3 bases, the J end lost 4 bases, and 2 bases lay between the germline ends. This CDR3 is built from 12 residues. Germline-derived CDR1 and CDR2 are SGDLS and YYNGEE. CDR3 sequence: CASSAGANVLTF. CDR3 nucleotides: TGTGCCAGCAGCGCGGGGGCCAACGTCCTGACTTTC.

The gene calls are TRBV5-8 and TRBJ2-5; possible D gene TRBD2, 6 bases. Germline CDR1 and CDR2: SGHTS and YDEGEE. Trimming stripped 0 bases from V and 2 bases from J, with 14 bases between. This CDR3 is 16 amino acids long. This chain's CDR3 is CASSLAGVSGQETQYF. CDR3 coding DNA: TGTGCCAGCAGCTTGGCCGGTGTTAGCGGACAAGAGACCCAGTACTTC.

The chain has TRBV4-2 and TRBJ2-7; D remains ambiguous. V was shortened by 4 bases and J by 0 bases, with 7 bases between the two germline ends. Germline CDR1 and CDR2: LGHNA and YNFKEQ. The CDR3 length is 13 residues. The CDR3 DNA reads as TGTGCCAGCAGCCTTCCTACCTCCTACGAGCAGTACTTC. Translated: CASSLPTSYEQYF.

This chain joins TRBV7-6 and TRBJ2-3; 9 positions agree with TRBD2. The CDR3 contains 16 residues. Germline V gives CDR1 SGHVS, CDR2 FNYEAQ. The V and J ends lost 5 bases and 8 bases, in that order; junction bases with no gene match: 14. The CDR3 reads CASSPRGSGGRGTQYF. In nucleotides, the CDR3 is TGTGCCAGCAGCCCCCGGGGTAGCGGGGGCCGCGGTACGCAGTATTTT.

The CDR3 DNA reads TGCGCCAGCAGCTTGGGCCTGGGGCCTAACTATGGCTACACCTTC. Amino acid sequence: CASSLGLGPNYGYTF. J is TRBJ1-2 and V is TRBV5-1; D possibly corresponds to TRBD1 (5 bases). Trimming shortened V by 0 bases and J by 0 bases, and 9 bases separated the two germline ends. This CDR3 is built from 15 residues. Germline loops: CDR1 SGHRS, CDR2 YFSETQ.

This sequence joins TRBV4-1 and TRBJ2-1; no clear D gene. The CDR3 has 13 residues. Trimming took 4 bases from V and 7 from J, leaving 11 bases between them. The germline gives CDR1 MGHRA, CDR2 YSYEKL. CDR3 DNA: TGCGCCAGCAGCCGCGGTCCTGGGAATGAGCAGTTCTTC. Its protein is CASSRGPGNEQFF.

The rearrangement uses TRBV4-1 and TRBJ1-2; no firm D call. The germline V gene has CDR1 MGHRA and CDR2 YSYEKL. V was shortened by 4 bases and J by 3 bases, with 9 bases between the two germline ends. The CDR3 loop spans 13 amino acids. The CDR3 sequence is CASSPTLYYGYTF. The CDR3 region has the DNA TGCGCCAGCAGCCCTACGTTGTACTATGGCTACACCTTC.

The chain carries TRBV25-1 and TRBJ2-5; 8 bases map to TRBD1. The germline gives CDR1 MGHDK, CDR2 SYGVNS. V trimming: 5 bases; J trimming: 5 bases; junction bases outside the gene matches: 10. This CDR3 spans 15 amino acids. Here the CDR3 reads CASSPHRGAGETQYF. The DNA for the CDR3 is TGTGCCAGCAGTCCCCACAGGGGGGCCGGGGAGACCCAGTACTTC.

The V and J genes are TRBV19 and TRBJ2-3; tentatively, D is TRBD2 (7 bases). Between the trimmed V and J ends, which lost 4 bases and 0 bases, there was a span of 14 bases. The CDR3 has 16 amino acids. Germline values: CDR1 LNHDA, CDR2 SQIVND (reference sequence). The CDR3: CASSTRGGVSTDTQYF. The CDR3 coding sequence is TGTGCCAGTAGTACCAGAGGGGGGGTCAGCACAGATACGCAGTATTTT.

CDR3 nucleotide sequence: TGCGCCAGCAGCCAAGGCCGACTAGCGAATGAGCAGTTCTTC. Translating gives CASSQGRLANEQFF. The chain joins TRBV4-3 to TRBJ2-1; the match to TRBD2 covers 8 bases. CDR1 LGHNA and CDR2 YSLEER come from the germline V gene. The CDR3 has 14 amino acids. Losses at the gene ends were 1 base for V and 7 bases for J; bases not matched to a gene: 3.

This chain connects TRBV7-9 to TRBJ2-1, with 13 bases identical to TRBD2. V was clipped by 5 bases and J by 7 bases; unmatched bases: 8. Per the germline V gene, CDR1 is SEHNR and CDR2 is FQNEAQ (reference sequence). The CDR3 spans 16 residues. The CDR3 here is CASSKTSGRDGNEQFF. CDR3 coding DNA: TGTGCCAGCAGCAAAACTAGCGGGAGGGATGGGAATGAGCAGTTCTTC.